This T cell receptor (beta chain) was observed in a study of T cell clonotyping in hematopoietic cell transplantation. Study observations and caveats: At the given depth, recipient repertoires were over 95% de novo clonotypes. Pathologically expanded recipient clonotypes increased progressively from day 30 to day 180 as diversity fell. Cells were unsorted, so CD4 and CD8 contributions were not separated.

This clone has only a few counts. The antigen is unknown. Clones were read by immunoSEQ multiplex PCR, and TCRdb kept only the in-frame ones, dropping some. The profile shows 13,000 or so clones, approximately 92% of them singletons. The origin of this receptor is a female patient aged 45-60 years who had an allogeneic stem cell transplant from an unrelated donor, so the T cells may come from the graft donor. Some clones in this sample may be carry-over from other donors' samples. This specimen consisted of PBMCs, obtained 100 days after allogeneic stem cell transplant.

This CDR3 reads CASSLVSAGADTQYF. CDR3 nucleotide sequence: TGCGCCAGCAGCTTGGTCTCCGCGGGGGCGGATACGCAGTATTTT. This chain joins TRBV5-1 and TRBJ2-3; the D gene is possibly TRBD2 (7 bases). Trimming cost V 0 bases and J 6 bases, with 14 bases left between them. This CDR3 is built from 15 residues. CDR1 and CDR2 from the germline V gene are SGHRS and YFSETQ.